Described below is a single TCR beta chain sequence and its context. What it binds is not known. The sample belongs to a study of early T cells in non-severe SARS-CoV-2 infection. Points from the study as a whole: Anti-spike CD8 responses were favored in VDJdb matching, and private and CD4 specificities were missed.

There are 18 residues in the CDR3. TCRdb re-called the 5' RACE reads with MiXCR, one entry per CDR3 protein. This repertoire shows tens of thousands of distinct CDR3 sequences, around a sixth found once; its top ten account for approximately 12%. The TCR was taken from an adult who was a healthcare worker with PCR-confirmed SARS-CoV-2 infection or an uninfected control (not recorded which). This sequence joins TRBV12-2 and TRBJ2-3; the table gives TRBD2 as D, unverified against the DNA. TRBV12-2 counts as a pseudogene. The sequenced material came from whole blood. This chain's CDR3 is CASRSGLAGEPSTDTQYF. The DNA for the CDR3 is TGTGCAAGTCGCTCAGGACTAGCGGGGGAACCTAGCACAGATACGCAGTATTTT.